Listed here are 5 T cell receptor beta chains from one sample, sequenced in a study of memory CD4+ T cells and cytomegalovirus serostatus. The sort gate was single viable CD3+CD4+CD8-CD45RO+ cells for memory CD4+ T cells. Sequenced by immunoSEQ multiplex PCR; TCRdb stores in-frame clones only, minus some. The table has tens of thousands of clones, roughly three quarters seen once. Sequencing input: memory CD4+ T cells from blood. These receptors were collected from an adult in good health and CMV-seronegative.

The chain recombines TRBV14 with TRBJ1-4; D remains ambiguous. The CDR3 is made up of 13 amino acids. The germline CDR1 and CDR2 sequences are SGHDN and FVKESK. V dropped 2 bases and J dropped 5 bases, with 6 bases sitting between them. In nucleotides, the CDR3 is TGTGCCAGCAGCCAATTAAGGAATGAAAAACTGTTTTTT. Its translation is CASSQLRNEKLFF.

V and J are TRBV5-1 and TRBJ1-5; TRBD1 matches at 7 bases. From germline, CDR1 is SGHRS and CDR2 YFSETQ. The ends lost 4 bases at V and 4 bases at J; junction bases unmatched: 8. The CDR3 has 15 amino acids. This CDR3 reads CASSPTGDRNQPQHF. The CDR3 DNA follows: TGCGCCAGCAGCCCCACCGGGGACAGAAATCAGCCCCAGCATTTT.

The rearrangement uses TRBV6-1 and TRBJ2-7; D remains ambiguous. Germline values: CDR1 MNHNS, CDR2 SASEGT. This CDR3 spans 12 amino acids. The V end was cut by 3 bases, the J end by 3 bases, with 6 bases between. CDR3 region: CASSERFYEQYF. The DNA of the CDR3 is TGTGCCAGCAGTGAGAGATTCTACGAGCAGTACTTC.

This clone was seen once. The V gene is TRBV5-6, the J gene TRBJ2-1; 11 positions agree with TRBD2. J gave up 10 bases and V 2 bases, and 8 bases lay outside the gene matches. The germline gives CDR1 SGHDT, CDR2 YYEEEE. The CDR3 length is 15 residues. In DNA, the CDR3 is TGTGCCAGCAGCTTTGGGACTAGCGGCCCTTACGAGCAGTTCTTC. This sequence encodes CASSFGTSGPYEQFF.

This chain joins TRBV5-1 and TRBJ2-1, with a tentative D call TRBD2 (6 bases). Trimming took off 4 bases at V and 3 bases at J, with 14 bases between the two ends. The CDR3 spans 15 residues. Germline V gene data show CDR1 as SGHRS and CDR2 as YFSETQ. The CDR3 bases are TGCGCCAGCAGCCCCTCGGGGGTGGTCTACAATGAGCAGTTCTTC. Residues: CASSPSGVVYNEQFF.